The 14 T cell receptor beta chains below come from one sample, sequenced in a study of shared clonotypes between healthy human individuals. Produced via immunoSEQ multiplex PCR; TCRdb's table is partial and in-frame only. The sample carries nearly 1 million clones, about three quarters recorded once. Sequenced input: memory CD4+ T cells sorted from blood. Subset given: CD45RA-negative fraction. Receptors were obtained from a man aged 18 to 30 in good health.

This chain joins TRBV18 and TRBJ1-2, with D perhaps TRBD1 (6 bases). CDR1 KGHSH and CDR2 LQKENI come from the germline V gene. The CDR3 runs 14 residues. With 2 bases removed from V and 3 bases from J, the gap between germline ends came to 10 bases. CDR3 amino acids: CASSPDRTYYGYTF. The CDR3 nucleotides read TGTGCCAGCTCACCAGACAGGACATACTATGGCTACACCTTC.

In DNA, the CDR3 is TGTGCCACCAGCTTTAGGGGGGGCGAGCAGTACTTC. As protein: CATSFRGGEQYF. This chain links TRBV15 with TRBJ2-7; D perhaps matches TRBD2 (7 bases). Trimming shortened V by 5 bases and J by 6 bases, and 11 bases separated the two germline ends. Germline CDR1 LNHNV, CDR2 YYDKDF (reference sequence). The CDR3 is made up of 12 amino acids.

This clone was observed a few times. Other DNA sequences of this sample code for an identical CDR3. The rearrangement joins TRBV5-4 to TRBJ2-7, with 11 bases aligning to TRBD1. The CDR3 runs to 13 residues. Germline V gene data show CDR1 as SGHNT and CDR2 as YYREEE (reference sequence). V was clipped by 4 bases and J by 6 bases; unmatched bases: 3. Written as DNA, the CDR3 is TGTGCCAGCAGCCCGGACAGGGGGCGCGAGCAGTACTTC. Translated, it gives CASSPDRGREQYF.

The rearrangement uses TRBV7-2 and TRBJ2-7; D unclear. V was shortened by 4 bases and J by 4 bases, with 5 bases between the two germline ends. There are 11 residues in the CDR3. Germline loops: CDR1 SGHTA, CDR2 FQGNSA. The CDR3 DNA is TGTGCCAGCAGCTCAAAATACGAGCAGTACTTC. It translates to CASSSKYEQYF.

The chain's CDR3 is CAISESATRSSYEQYF. CDR3 nucleotide sequence: TGTGCCATCAGTGAGTCGGCTACGAGGAGCTCCTACGAGCAGTACTTC. V is TRBV10-3 and J is TRBJ2-7; D gene unclear. V was trimmed by 0 bases and J by 0 bases, leaving 12 bases between them. Per the germline V gene, CDR1 is ENHRY and CDR2 is SYGVKD. The length of the CDR3 is 16 residues.

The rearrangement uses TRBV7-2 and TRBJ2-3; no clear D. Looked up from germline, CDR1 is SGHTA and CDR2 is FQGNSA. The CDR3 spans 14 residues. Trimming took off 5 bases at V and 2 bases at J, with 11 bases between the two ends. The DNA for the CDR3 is TGTGCCAGCAGCCCCGGTAGCCTCACAGATACGCAGTATTTT. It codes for CASSPGSLTDTQYF.

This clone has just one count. The CDR3 protein is CASSSPLAAGELFF. The DNA of the CDR3 is TGTGCCAGCAGCTCACCCTTAGCGGCCGGGGAGCTGTTTTTT. The chain combines TRBV11-3 with TRBJ2-2; D might be TRBD2 (6 bases). Germline V gene lookup returns CDR1 SGHNT and CDR2 YENEEA. The CDR3 covers 14 residues. Trimming left V 4 bases short and J 6 bases short, with 12 bases between. The full variable domain, with the rest looked up from reference TRBV11-3 and TRBJ2-2, is EAGVVQSPRYKIIEKKQPVAFWCNPISGHNTLYWYLQNLGQGPELLIRYENEEAVDDSQLPKDRFSAERLKGVDSTLKIQPAELGDSAVYLCASSSPLAAGELFFGEGSRLTVL.

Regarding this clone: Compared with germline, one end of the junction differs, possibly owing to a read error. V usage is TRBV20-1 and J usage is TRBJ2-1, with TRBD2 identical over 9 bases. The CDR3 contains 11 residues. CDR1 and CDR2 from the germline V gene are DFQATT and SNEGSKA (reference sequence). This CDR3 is CSARVQRGDLF. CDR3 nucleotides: TGCAGTGCTAGAGTACAGCGGGGGGATCTCTTC.

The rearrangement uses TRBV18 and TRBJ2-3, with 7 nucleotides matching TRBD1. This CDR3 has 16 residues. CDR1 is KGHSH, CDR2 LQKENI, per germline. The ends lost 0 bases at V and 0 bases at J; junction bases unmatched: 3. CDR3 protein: CASSPPKGASTDTQYF. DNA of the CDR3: TGTGCCAGCTCACCACCTAAGGGGGCTAGCACAGATACGCAGTATTTT.

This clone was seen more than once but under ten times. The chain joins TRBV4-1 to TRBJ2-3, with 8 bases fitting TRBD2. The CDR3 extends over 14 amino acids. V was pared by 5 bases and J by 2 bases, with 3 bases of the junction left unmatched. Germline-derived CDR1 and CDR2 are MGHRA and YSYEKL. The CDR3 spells CASSNSGVTDTQYF. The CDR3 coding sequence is TGCGCCAGCAGCAATAGCGGGGTCACAGATACGCAGTATTTT.

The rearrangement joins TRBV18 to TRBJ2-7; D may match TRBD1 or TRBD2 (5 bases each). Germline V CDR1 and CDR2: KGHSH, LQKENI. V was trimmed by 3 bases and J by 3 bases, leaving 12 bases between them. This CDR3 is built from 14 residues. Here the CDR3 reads CASSPPGTNYEQYF. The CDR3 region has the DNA TGTGCCAGCTCACCCCCGGGGACCAACTACGAGCAGTACTTC.

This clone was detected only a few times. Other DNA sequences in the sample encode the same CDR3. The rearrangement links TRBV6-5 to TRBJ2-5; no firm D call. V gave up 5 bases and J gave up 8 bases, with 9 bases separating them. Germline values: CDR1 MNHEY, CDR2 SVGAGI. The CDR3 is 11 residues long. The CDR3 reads CASSQGGTQYF. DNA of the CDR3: TGTGCCAGCAGTCAAGGTGGAACCCAGTACTTC.

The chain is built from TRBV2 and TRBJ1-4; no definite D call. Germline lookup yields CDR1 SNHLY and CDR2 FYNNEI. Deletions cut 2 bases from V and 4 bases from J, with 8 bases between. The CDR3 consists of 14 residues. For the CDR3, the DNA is TGTGCCAGCAGTGAACAACAATTTAATGAAAAACTGTTTTTT. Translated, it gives CASSEQQFNEKLFF.

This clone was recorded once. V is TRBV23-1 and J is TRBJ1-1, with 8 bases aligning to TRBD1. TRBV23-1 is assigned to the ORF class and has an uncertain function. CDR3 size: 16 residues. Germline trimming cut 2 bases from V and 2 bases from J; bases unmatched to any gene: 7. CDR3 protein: CASSQKPTGDNTEAFF. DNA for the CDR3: TGCGCCAGCAGTCAAAAACCGACAGGGGATAACACTGAAGCTTTCTTT.